These 19 T cell receptor beta chains originate from one sample sequenced in a study of CD8+CD57+ T cells in acquired aplastic anemia. For sequencing, patients were chosen who had shown expansion of CD8+CD57+ cells by flow cytometry. The use of genomic DNA as template underpinned the TCR beta VDJ and CDR3 profiling. TCRdb called the reads again in MiXCR, with one record for every CDR3 protein. The data show approximately 260,000 distinct CDR3 sequences, approximately 79% seen once. Material for sequencing was sorted CD4+, CD8+, or CD8+CD57+ T cells (not recorded which) from PBMCs. Source of these receptors: a human donor with aplastic anemia.

This chain joins TRBV19 and TRBJ2-7, with D perhaps matching TRBD2 (6 bases). Trimming removed 9 bases at V and 4 bases at J, with 16 bases between. The germline V gene encodes CDR1 LNHDA and CDR2 SQIVND (reference sequence). This CDR3 has 13 amino acids. CDR3 sequence: CASSRPGEYEQYV. The CDR3 DNA is TGTGCCAGCTCACGACCGGGAGAGTACGAGCAGTACGTC.

The rearrangement links TRBV10-3 to TRBJ1-2, with TRBD1 identical over 10 bases. Germline V gene data show CDR1 as ENHRY and CDR2 as SYGVKD. J was trimmed by 4 bases and V by 2 bases; bases with no gene match: 1. This CDR3 has 14 residues. This CDR3 reads CAISEGTGVYGYTF. The CDR3 DNA follows: TGTGCCATCAGTGAGGGGACAGGGGTCTATGGCTACACCTTC.

As concerns this clonotype: In this CDR3 the conserved last residue, phenylalanine or tryptophan, is missing, so a read error is likely. The limits of the CDR3 on the DNA are not certain, so only TCRdb's listed CDR3 is given. The rearrangement uses TRBV7-9 and TRBJ2-1; the D call in the table, TRBD1, was not verified against the DNA. The CDR3 has 13 residues if both end residues are counted. Germline V CDR1 and CDR2: SEHNR, FQNEAQ (reference sequence). The CDR3 region is CAGQEARETQYFC.

The chain carries TRBV6-4 and TRBJ1-1; TRBD1 aligns across 9 bases. CDR3 size: 15 residues. With 6 bases clipped from V and 3 bases from J, the junction kept 8 bases outside the gene matches. Germline loops: CDR1 MRHNA, CDR2 SNTAGT. In nucleotides, the CDR3 is TGTGCCAGCAGGACACCGGGACAGGGTTACACTGAAGCTTTCTTT. Its protein is CASRTPGQGYTEAFF.

Concerning this clonotype: No conserved phenylalanine or tryptophan is present at the end of the CDR3, so a read error is the likely explanation. Because the CDR3's place on the DNA is in doubt, the DNA is left out and the CDR3 is given as listed by TCRdb. J is TRBJ2-2 and V is TRBV7-8; the table's D call, TRBD1, has no DNA check behind it. Counting both end residues, the CDR3 totals 13 amino acids. CDR1 and CDR2 from the germline V gene are SGHVS and FQNEAQ. CDR3 in amino acids: CASSSHPDGTALS.

A word on this clonotype: In this CDR3 the conserved last residue, phenylalanine or tryptophan, is missing, so a read error is likely. No DNA is shown, since the ends of the CDR3 on it are uncertain; the CDR3 is the one TCRdb lists. V gene TRBV7-8 combines with J gene TRBJ2-5; the table gives TRBD1 as D, unverified against the DNA. Germline CDR1 is SGHVS and CDR2 is FQNEAQ. The CDR3 comprises 12 residues, both ends counted. CDR3 in amino acids: CAGRVARSTGGV.

This chain connects TRBV7-3 to TRBJ2-7, with a weak D call TRBD2 (6 bases). V was clipped by 6 bases and J by 3 bases, with 27 bases between them. Germline-derived CDR1 and CDR2 are SGHTA and FQGTGA. This CDR3 has 18 amino acids. This CDR3 is CASSSSAAWGATHYEQYV. In DNA, the CDR3 is TGTGCCAGCAGTTCTAGCGCAGCTTGGGGAGCGACCCACTACGAGCAGTACGTC.

This clonotype was seen a few times. The V and J genes are TRBV5-6 and TRBJ2-3; D uncertain. V was trimmed by 0 bases and J by 2 bases, leaving 10 bases between them. The CDR3 consists of 15 residues. Germline CDR1 reads SGHDT; CDR2 reads YYEEEE. DNA for the CDR3: TGTGCCAGCAGCTTGGGACGGGCGGACACAGATACGCAGTATTTT. It codes for CASSLGRADTDTQYF.

Note on this clonotype: The conserved closing phenylalanine or tryptophan is absent in this CDR3, likely reflecting a read error. The DNA is left out, because the CDR3 cannot be placed on it with certainty; the CDR3 is given as TCRdb lists it. This chain connects TRBV7-9 to TRBJ1-5; TRBD1, the D gene given by the table, was not confirmed from the DNA. The CDR3 is made up of 13 amino acids, end residues included. CDR1 is SEHNR and CDR2 is FQNEAQ in the germline V gene (reference sequence). CDR3 sequence reads: CASSFNLTGNTEA.

CDR3: CASSFAGGADAQYYEQYV. CDR3 bases: TGTGCCAGCAGCTTTGCGGGAGGCGCCGATGCGCAGTACTACGAGCAGTACGTC. The chain links TRBV7-8 to TRBJ2-7; 8 bases fit TRBD2. The germline CDR1 and CDR2 sequences are SGHVS and FQNEAQ. The V segment lost 3 bases and the J segment 3 bases; nucleotides outside the gene matches: 16. The CDR3 extends over 18 amino acids.

The chain is built from TRBV20-1 and TRBJ2-7, with 13 bases matching TRBD2. The CDR3 contains 15 residues. From germline, CDR1 is DFQATT and CDR2 SNEGSKA (reference sequence). V shed 5 bases and J 4 bases; nucleotides not matched to a gene: 8. CDR3 nucleotides: TGCAGTGCTCCGCGGACTAGCGGGGGAATATACGAGCAGTACTTC. Residues: CSAPRTSGGIYEQYF.

Worth noting for this clonotype: Because the CDR3 is missing its conserved closing phenylalanine or tryptophan, this is likely a read error. Because the CDR3's place on the DNA is in doubt, the DNA is left out and the CDR3 is given as listed by TCRdb. V is TRBV7-4 and J is TRBJ2-1; the table's D call, TRBD2, has no DNA check behind it. 13 amino acids form the CDR3, both terminal residues included. Per germline, CDR1 SGHVT and CDR2 SQSDAQ. CDR3 region: CASTDRTSGGRSL.

This clonotype has a single count. The conserved phenylalanine or tryptophan normally closing the CDR3 is absent here, so this likely arose from a read error. The limits of the CDR3 on the DNA are not certain, so only TCRdb's listed CDR3 is given. The gene calls are TRBV7-9 and TRBJ2-3; TRBD1, the table's D call, lacks a check against the DNA. Counting both end residues, the CDR3 totals 13 amino acids. Germline CDR1 reads SEHNR; CDR2 reads FQNEAQ (reference sequence). The CDR3 reads CAGRDGRKDQYYV.

The J gene is TRBJ1-1, the V gene TRBV9; D is ambiguous. The CDR3 loop spans 15 amino acids. The V and J ends lost 4 bases and 3 bases respectively, with 16 bases between them. Germline CDR1 reads SGDLS; CDR2 reads YYNGEE. The CDR3 reads CASSLGGRAYTEAFF. The CDR3 DNA reads as TGTGCCAGCAGCCTAGGTGGGAGGGCCTACACTGAAGCTTTCTTT.

This chain links TRBV6-4 with TRBJ1-2; a possible D gene is TRBD1 (6 bases). Deletions cut 6 bases from V and 7 bases from J, with 21 bases between. This CDR3 comprises 15 residues. Germline V CDR1 and CDR2: MRHNA, SNTAGT. The CDR3 protein is CASRPVGGALLGYTF. The CDR3 DNA reads TGTGCCAGCAGGCCTGTGGGGGGCGCGTTGCTTGGCTACACCTTC.

The chain combines TRBV9 with TRBJ2-5; tentatively, D is TRBD1 (5 bases). This CDR3 region has 15 residues. Germline-derived CDR1 and CDR2 are SGDLS and YYNGEE. V was shortened by 3 bases and J by 11 bases, with 23 bases between the two germline ends. The CDR3 here is CASSDDSARYNSQYF. In DNA, the CDR3 is TGTGCCAGCAGCGACGACAGCGCCCGCTATAATTCACAGTACTTC.

On this clonotype itself: Because the CDR3 is missing its conserved closing phenylalanine or tryptophan, this is likely a read error. It is unclear where the CDR3 begins or ends on the DNA, so no DNA is shown, and the CDR3 is as TCRdb lists it. V is TRBV7-8 and J is TRBJ2-3; the table's D call of TRBD2 was not tested on the DNA. Germline V lookup: CDR1 SGHVS, CDR2 FQNEAQ. Ends included, the CDR3 has 13 residues. The CDR3 is CASSFAGGPTTQY.

This clonotype is a singleton in its sample. V usage is TRBV5-1 and J usage is TRBJ1-1, with D perhaps TRBD1 (5 bases). The CDR3 runs 15 residues. CDR1 and CDR2 (germline): SGHRS, YFSETQ. V lost 4 bases to trimming and J lost 1 base, with 14 bases between them. CDR3 bases: TGCGCCAGCAGCCTCGGGAATGGGGCGAACACTGAAGCTTTCTTT. It encodes CASSLGNGANTEAFF.

V gene TRBV7-8 combines with J gene TRBJ1-1; D not resolved. The CDR3 length is 15 residues. The germline V gene has CDR1 SGHVS and CDR2 FQNEAQ. Trimming stripped 0 bases from V and 3 bases from J, with 11 bases between. The CDR3 DNA reads TGTGCCAGCAGCTTAGCGGTAGCTGGCGACACTGAAGCTTTCTTT. It codes for CASSLAVAGDTEAFF.